The rows below give T cell receptor beta chains drawn from one sample of a study of identical twins. From the 5' RACE reads, TCRdb called clonotypes with MiXCR, one entry per CDR3 protein. The sample lists about 220,000 distinct CDR3 sequences, 7.5% seen once, with roughly 2% in the top ten. These records were also assigned to another study, of yellow fever vaccine responses in identical twins.

Sequenced sample: memory (CD45RO+) T cells sorted from blood. These receptor sequences come from a woman in her late teens or twenties in good health. Each CDR3 is given with its conserved first and last residue. A D gene is named only where the DNA matches it firmly. Part of the rows lack a size; the others show once, few, many or a class for expanded clones.

j_call: TRBJ2-7; v_call: TRBV7-3; clone_size: NA; cdr3_length: 14; d_call: TRBD2; cdr3_aa: CASSSGLAGGPQYF; cdr3_nt: TGTGCCAGCAGCTCCGGACTAGCGGGGGGACCGCAGTACTTC
j_call: TRBJ2-5; v_call: TRBV30; clone_size: NA; cdr3_length: 11; d_call: TRBD1; cdr3_aa: CAGQGAQTQYF; cdr3_nt: TGTGCCGGACAGGGGGCTCAGACCCAGTACTTC
j_call: TRBJ1-5; v_call: TRBV20-1; clone_size: few; cdr3_length: 14; d_call: TRBD1; cdr3_aa: CSADRVNTDQPQHF; cdr3_nt: TGCAGTGCTGACAGGGTCAACACCGATCAGCCCCAGCATTTT
j_call: TRBJ2-1; v_call: TRBV2; clone_size: NA; cdr3_length: 15; d_call: TRBD2; cdr3_aa: CASQRVAGPYNEQFF; cdr3_nt: TGTGCCAGCCAAAGGGTAGCGGGCCCTTACAATGAGCAGTTCTTC
j_call: TRBJ2-4; v_call: TRBV27; clone_size: few; cdr3_length: 15; d_call: NA; cdr3_aa: CASTPVGAAKNIQYF; cdr3_nt: TGTGCCAGCACCCCGGTAGGGGCAGCCAAAAACATTCAGTACTTC
j_call: TRBJ2-3; v_call: TRBV6-2/TRBV6-3; clone_size: few; cdr3_length: 15; d_call: NA; cdr3_aa: CASSYGRGETDTQYF; cdr3_nt: TGTGCCAGCAGTTACGGCAGGGGAGAAACCGATACGCAGTATTTT
j_call: TRBJ2-3; v_call: TRBV5-1; clone_size: few; cdr3_length: 15; d_call: NA; cdr3_aa: CASSYSGTYSDTQYF; cdr3_nt: TGCGCCAGCAGCTATTCCGGGACTTACTCAGATACGCAGTATTTT
j_call: TRBJ2-2; v_call: TRBV3-1; clone_size: NA; cdr3_length: 17; d_call: TRBD1; cdr3_aa: CASSHAGTERFTGELFF; cdr3_nt: TGTGCCAGCAGCCACGCAGGGACAGAGCGTTTCACCGGGGAGCTGTTTTTT
j_call: TRBJ1-6; v_call: TRBV20-1; clone_size: many; cdr3_length: 15; d_call: NA; cdr3_aa: CSAREDGRGYSPLHF; cdr3_nt: TGCAGTGCTAGAGAGGATGGGAGGGGCTATTCACCCCTCCACTTT
j_call: TRBJ2-4; v_call: TRBV27; clone_size: many; cdr3_length: 16; d_call: NA; cdr3_aa: CASRAFGRGSGNIQYF; cdr3_nt: TGTGCCAGCAGGGCTTTTGGTCGCGGCAGCGGAAACATTCAGTACTTC
j_call: TRBJ2-2; v_call: TRBV5-1; clone_size: many; cdr3_length: 16; d_call: TRBD2; cdr3_aa: CASNPLAGGSTGELFF; cdr3_nt: TGCGCCAGCAACCCCCTAGCGGGAGGCTCTACCGGGGAGCTGTTTTTT
j_call: TRBJ2-7; v_call: TRBV7-3; clone_size: NA; cdr3_length: 15; d_call: NA; cdr3_aa: CASSLTGSVQGFRYF; cdr3_nt: TGTGCCAGCAGCTTAACTGGTTCGGTACAGGGTTTTCGGTACTTC
j_call: TRBJ1-2; v_call: TRBV10-3; clone_size: few; cdr3_length: 13; d_call: NA; cdr3_aa: CAIEGGNNYGYTF; cdr3_nt: TGTGCCATCGAAGGGGGGAATAACTATGGCTACACCTTC
j_call: TRBJ2-7; v_call: TRBV3-1; clone_size: many; cdr3_length: 13; d_call: TRBD1; cdr3_aa: CASSRGQSYEQYF; cdr3_nt: TGTGCCAGCAGCCGGGGACAGTCCTACGAGCAGTACTTC
j_call: TRBJ2-5; v_call: TRBV6-1; clone_size: few; cdr3_length: 16; d_call: NA; cdr3_aa: CASKGIGGVNSETQYF; cdr3_nt: TGTGCCAGCAAGGGGATAGGGGGAGTGAATTCAGAGACCCAGTACTTC
j_call: TRBJ1-1; v_call: TRBV28; clone_size: many; cdr3_length: 12; d_call: NA; cdr3_aa: CASRLIAGGAFF; cdr3_nt: TGTGCCAGCAGATTAATTGCGGGGGGAGCTTTCTTT
j_call: TRBJ2-5; v_call: TRBV6-5; clone_size: many; cdr3_length: 16; d_call: NA; cdr3_aa: CASSYTPTRSGETQYF; cdr3_nt: TGTGCCAGCAGTTACACCCCCACTAGGTCGGGGGAGACCCAGTACTTC
j_call: TRBJ2-3; v_call: TRBV29-1; clone_size: many; cdr3_length: 12; d_call: NA; cdr3_aa: CSVASMTDTQYF; cdr3_nt: TGCAGCGTTGCGTCTATGACAGATACGCAGTATTTT
j_call: TRBJ2-3; v_call: TRBV10-3; clone_size: many; cdr3_length: 16; d_call: NA; cdr3_aa: CAISEHRGGDTDTQYF; cdr3_nt: TGTGCCATCAGTGAGCACAGGGGGGGAGACACAGATACGCAGTATTTT
j_call: TRBJ2-7; v_call: TRBV5-5; clone_size: few; cdr3_length: 14; d_call: TRBD2; cdr3_aa: CASSLSGTTREQYF; cdr3_nt: TGTGCCAGCAGCCTCTCCGGGACTACCAGGGAGCAGTACTTC
j_call: TRBJ2-4; v_call: TRBV14; clone_size: many; cdr3_length: 14; d_call: TRBD1; cdr3_aa: CASSLDRDKNIQYF; cdr3_nt: TGTGCCAGCAGCCTCGACAGGGACAAAAACATTCAGTACTTC
j_call: TRBJ2-7; v_call: TRBV20-1; clone_size: many; cdr3_length: 13; d_call: NA; cdr3_aa: CSAPGKTGNEQYF; cdr3_nt: TGCAGTGCCCCGGGCAAGACGGGTAACGAGCAGTACTTC
j_call: TRBJ1-5; v_call: TRBV11-2; clone_size: many; cdr3_length: 15; d_call: NA; cdr3_aa: CASSLRGGGNQPQHF; cdr3_nt: TGTGCCAGCAGCTTACGGGGAGGGGGCAATCAGCCCCAGCATTTT
j_call: TRBJ1-1; v_call: TRBV7-9; clone_size: many; cdr3_length: 13; d_call: TRBD1; cdr3_aa: CASSYGQGLEAFF; cdr3_nt: TGTGCCAGCAGCTACGGACAGGGCTTGGAAGCTTTCTTT
j_call: TRBJ2-2; v_call: TRBV20-1; clone_size: few; cdr3_length: 17; d_call: TRBD2; cdr3_aa: CSARHPSGVLNTGELFF; cdr3_nt: TGCAGTGCTCGCCATCCTAGCGGGGTACTGAACACCGGGGAGCTGTTTTTT
j_call: TRBJ1-1; v_call: TRBV12-3/TRBV12-4; clone_size: few; cdr3_length: 14; d_call: TRBD1; cdr3_aa: CASKRDSLNTEAFF; cdr3_nt: TGTGCCAGCAAAAGGGACAGCTTGAACACTGAAGCTTTCTTT
j_call: TRBJ2-7; v_call: TRBV29-1; clone_size: many; cdr3_length: 12; d_call: TRBD2; cdr3_aa: CRSSGGAYEQYF; cdr3_nt: TGCAGGAGCTCGGGGGGAGCCTACGAGCAGTACTTC
j_call: TRBJ2-4; v_call: TRBV1; clone_size: NA; cdr3_length: 17; d_call: NA; cdr3_aa: CTSSAKGTGVRVNIQYF; cdr3_nt: TGCACCAGCAGCGCGAAGGGTACAGGGGTCAGGGTGAACATTCAGTACTTC
j_call: TRBJ1-1; v_call: TRBV28; clone_size: NA; cdr3_length: 15; d_call: NA; cdr3_aa: CASSLLGAGSTEAFF; cdr3_nt: TGTGCCAGCAGTTTATTGGGGGCGGGAAGCACTGAAGCTTTCTTT
j_call: TRBJ2-1; v_call: TRBV6-5; clone_size: few; cdr3_length: 16; d_call: TRBD2; cdr3_aa: CASSYGTSGTYNEQFF; cdr3_nt: TGTGCCAGCAGTTACGGGACTAGCGGTACATACAATGAGCAGTTCTTC
j_call: TRBJ2-3; v_call: TRBV29-1; clone_size: many; cdr3_length: 13; d_call: TRBD2; cdr3_aa: CSVDLAGVDTQYF; cdr3_nt: TGCAGCGTTGACCTAGCGGGAGTAGATACGCAGTATTTT
j_call: TRBJ2-3; v_call: TRBV20-1; clone_size: NA; cdr3_length: 14; d_call: NA; cdr3_aa: CSARVSGFTDTQYF; cdr3_nt: TGCAGTGCTAGAGTAAGCGGCTTCACAGATACGCAGTATTTT
j_call: TRBJ2-6; v_call: TRBV20-1; clone_size: few; cdr3_length: 16; d_call: TRBD1; cdr3_aa: CSARAGTASGANVLTF; cdr3_nt: TGCAGTGCTAGAGCTGGGACAGCCTCTGGGGCCAACGTCCTGACTTTC
j_call: TRBJ2-1; v_call: TRBV24-1; clone_size: many; cdr3_length: 12; d_call: NA; cdr3_aa: CATSDFKSEQFF; cdr3_nt: TGTGCCACCAGTGATTTCAAGTCTGAGCAGTTCTTC
j_call: TRBJ1-1; v_call: TRBV5-1; clone_size: NA; cdr3_length: 14; d_call: NA; cdr3_aa: CASSPGHSNTEAFF; cdr3_nt: TGCGCCAGCAGCCCGGGACACTCGAACACTGAAGCTTTCTTT
j_call: TRBJ2-1; v_call: TRBV7-9; clone_size: few; cdr3_length: 15; d_call: TRBD2; cdr3_aa: CASSLSGGGRIEQFF; cdr3_nt: TGTGCCAGCAGCTTATCCGGCGGGGGGCGAATTGAGCAGTTCTTC
j_call: TRBJ2-1; v_call: TRBV5-1; clone_size: NA; cdr3_length: 16; d_call: TRBD1; cdr3_aa: CASSLAQGSSYNEQFF; cdr3_nt: TGCGCCAGCAGCTTGGCACAGGGGAGTTCGTACAATGAGCAGTTCTTC
j_call: TRBJ2-5; v_call: TRBV29-1; clone_size: few; cdr3_length: 15; d_call: TRBD2; cdr3_aa: CSVVASGALQETQYF; cdr3_nt: TGCAGCGTTGTGGCTAGCGGGGCCCTTCAAGAGACCCAGTACTTC
j_call: TRBJ1-5; v_call: TRBV3-1; clone_size: many; cdr3_length: 15; d_call: NA; cdr3_aa: CASSQQGGASQPQHF; cdr3_nt: TGTGCCAGCAGCCAGCAAGGGGGGGCTAGTCAGCCCCAGCATTTT
j_call: TRBJ2-1; v_call: TRBV7-6; clone_size: many; cdr3_length: 14; d_call: NA; cdr3_aa: CASSPLPPYNEQFF; cdr3_nt: TGTGCCAGCAGCCCCCTGCCCCCCTACAATGAGCAGTTCTTC
j_call: TRBJ2-7; v_call: TRBV20-1; clone_size: many; cdr3_length: 12; d_call: NA; cdr3_aa: CSARVRDYEQYF; cdr3_nt: TGCAGTGCTAGAGTTAGGGACTACGAGCAGTACTTC
j_call: TRBJ2-1; v_call: TRBV7-2; clone_size: few; cdr3_length: 14; d_call: NA; cdr3_aa: CASSLEPYYNEQFF; cdr3_nt: TGTGCCAGCAGCTTAGAACCCTACTACAATGAGCAGTTCTTC
j_call: TRBJ2-4; v_call: TRBV18; clone_size: NA; cdr3_length: 12; d_call: NA; cdr3_aa: CASSPGTPEGYF; cdr3_nt: TGTGCCAGCTCACCAGGGACCCCGGAGGGGTACTTC
j_call: TRBJ2-5; v_call: TRBV28; clone_size: NA; cdr3_length: 12; d_call: TRBD2; cdr3_aa: CGTSGGRETQYF; cdr3_nt: TGCGGGACTAGCGGGGGGCGCGAGACCCAGTACTTC
j_call: TRBJ1-6; v_call: TRBV13; clone_size: NA; cdr3_length: 17; d_call: NA; cdr3_aa: CASSLATPLEGGSPLHF; cdr3_nt: TGTGCCAGCAGCTTAGCCACGCCCTTGGAGGGGGGTTCACCCCTCCACTTT
j_call: TRBJ1-5; v_call: TRBV28; clone_size: many; cdr3_length: 16; d_call: NA; cdr3_aa: CASSPEGQGKNQPQHF; cdr3_nt: TGTGCCAGCAGTCCAGAGGGGCAGGGAAAAAATCAGCCCCAGCATTTT
j_call: TRBJ2-5; v_call: TRBV7-9; clone_size: NA; cdr3_length: 17; d_call: TRBD2; cdr3_aa: CASSGRRLAGLQETQYF; cdr3_nt: TGTGCCAGCAGCGGGCGGAGACTAGCGGGACTCCAAGAGACCCAGTACTTC
j_call: TRBJ2-4; v_call: TRBV7-3; clone_size: NA; cdr3_length: 14; d_call: NA; cdr3_aa: CASSLGLAKNIQYF; cdr3_nt: TGTGCCAGCAGCTTAGGACTAGCCAAAAACATTCAGTACTTC
j_call: TRBJ2-3; v_call: TRBV7-9; clone_size: NA; cdr3_length: 15; d_call: TRBD2; cdr3_aa: CASGKLSGGADTQYF; cdr3_nt: TGTGCCAGCGGCAAGCTTAGCGGGGGCGCAGATACGCAGTATTTT
j_call: TRBJ2-7; v_call: TRBV20-1; clone_size: NA; cdr3_length: 16; d_call: NA; cdr3_aa: CSASPLYGRPDGEQYF; cdr3_nt: TGCAGTGCTAGTCCCCTTTATGGGAGACCCGATGGCGAGCAGTACTTC
j_call: TRBJ1-1; v_call: TRBV5-1; clone_size: many; cdr3_length: 13; d_call: NA; cdr3_aa: CASSLLLNTEAFF; cdr3_nt: TGCGCCAGCAGCTTGTTACTGAACACTGAAGCTTTCTTT
j_call: TRBJ2-1; v_call: TRBV12-5; clone_size: NA; cdr3_length: 14; d_call: TRBD1; cdr3_aa: CASGLGTGDNEQFF; cdr3_nt: TGTGCTAGTGGTCTAGGGACAGGGGACAATGAGCAGTTCTTC
j_call: TRBJ2-1; v_call: TRBV19; clone_size: NA; cdr3_length: 17; d_call: NA; cdr3_aa: CASSQYPPGSSYNEQFF; cdr3_nt: TGTGCCAGTAGTCAATATCCTCCGGGATCCTCCTACAATGAGCAGTTCTTC
j_call: TRBJ1-5; v_call: TRBV18; clone_size: few; cdr3_length: 13; d_call: NA; cdr3_aa: CASSEASNQPQHF; cdr3_nt: TGTGCCAGCTCAGAGGCCAGCAATCAGCCCCAGCATTTT
j_call: TRBJ1-6; v_call: TRBV20-1; clone_size: NA; cdr3_length: 15; d_call: NA; cdr3_aa: CSARDRDRNNSPLHF; cdr3_nt: TGCAGTGCTAGAGACCGTGACAGGAATAATTCACCCCTCCACTTT
j_call: TRBJ2-3; v_call: TRBV2; clone_size: many; cdr3_length: 13; d_call: NA; cdr3_aa: CASSQDLTDTQYF; cdr3_nt: TGTGCCAGCAGTCAGGACCTAACAGATACGCAGTATTTT